A single sample gave rise to the 3 T cell receptor beta chains below, sequenced in a study of cytomegalovirus exposure and HLA in healthy donors. A multiplex PCR was run with 60 Vbeta primers and 13 Jbeta primers. This table comes from immunoSEQ multiplex PCR, and its TCRdb copy is limited to in-frame clones, with some not included. The sample has around 170,000 clones; 82% are singletons. Material: PBMCs. These receptors were taken from a woman between 18 and 29 years old in good health and CMV-seronegative.

This chain joins TRBV10-2 and TRBJ2-1; tentative D call: TRBD2 (6 bases). V dropped 7 bases and J dropped 4 bases, with 11 bases sitting between them. The CDR3 extends over 13 amino acids. Germline CDR1 and CDR2: WSHSY and SAAADI. CDR3 sequence reads: CASTAGPYNEQFF. The CDR3 DNA sequence: TGCGCCAGCACCGCGGGGCCGTACAATGAGCAGTTCTTC.

This sequence joins TRBV25-1 and TRBJ1-5; tentatively, D is TRBD1 (5 bases). This CDR3 contains 16 residues. Germline values: CDR1 MGHDK, CDR2 SYGVNS. V was cut by 3 bases and J by 3 bases, with 15 bases left in between. In nucleotides, the CDR3 is TGTGCCAGCAGTGAGGTTGGGGCTGAAAACAATCAGCCCCAGCATTTT. Encoded protein: CASSEVGAENNQPQHF.

The chain employs TRBV2 and TRBJ2-1; D unclear. Looked up from germline, CDR1 is SNHLY and CDR2 is FYNNEI. This CDR3 has 13 residues. The germline V and J ends were trimmed by 1 base and 3 bases, with 4 bases remaining between them. CDR3 in DNA: TGTGCCAGCAGTGAAGGCTACTACAATGAGCAGTTCTTC. Translation: CASSEGYYNEQFF.